This T cell receptor beta chain was obtained from a study of blood T cell repertoires in COVID-19. Study details: Specimens from acute and convalescent COVID-19 originated in the United States, Italy and Spain. PBMCs, B-cell-depleted T cells, or T cells provided the cDNA or gDNA that made up the material.

This clone has just a few counts. As originally analysed: Amplified reference gene primers provided the basis for estimating nucleated cell counts. Clones were read by immunoSEQ multiplex PCR, and TCRdb kept only the in-frame ones, dropping some. That table is the source of V, J and clone size, and D and trimming were worked out from the DNA. Of some 78,000 clones in the sample, around 80% were seen once. Germline V gene data show CDR1 as MNHEY and CDR2 as SMNVEV (reference sequence). This CDR3 region has 15 residues. Trimming removed 2 bases from V and 2 bases from J, with 11 bases in between. The genes are TRBV27 and TRBJ2-3; no firm D call. This sequence originates from a man aged 55 to 69 with active or convalescent COVID-19. The specimen was peripheral blood. CDR3 DNA sequence: TGTGCCAGCAGTTTAGGGCAGATAAACACAGATACGCAGTATTTT. Protein sequence: CASSLGQINTDTQYF.